One sample yielded the 18 T cell receptor beta chains listed below, sequenced in a study of T cell responses to AZD1222 COVID-19 vaccine. Sequencing was performed with immunoSEQ multiplex PCR; in TCRdb, only in-frame clones are kept and a portion is missing. The sample lists about 150,000 clones, just over 90% seen once, with about 1.7% in the top ten. The sequencing here drew on peripheral blood, taken on day 0 of AZD1222 vaccination. These receptors originate from an adult in good health.

Details on this clone: In the same sample, other DNA sequences code for this CDR3. The chain has TRBV7-3 and TRBJ2-5, with a possible D match to TRBD2 (5 bases). The germline CDR1 and CDR2 sequences are SGHTA and FQGTGA. V was clipped by 2 bases and J by 4 bases, with 11 bases between them. This CDR3 region has 14 residues. CDR3 in amino acids: CASSLSGSRETQYF. CDR3 DNA sequence: TGTGCCAGCAGCTTATCGGGGTCGAGAGAGACCCAGTACTTC.

The chain couples TRBV25-1 to TRBJ1-4; tentatively, D is TRBD1 (6 bases). V gave up 3 bases and J gave up 5 bases, with 13 bases separating them. Germline V gene sequence: CDR1 MGHDK, CDR2 SYGVNS. The CDR3 is 15 amino acids. The CDR3 spells CASSEHRAKNEKLFF. Written as DNA, the CDR3 is TGTGCCAGCAGTGAGCACAGGGCAAAAAATGAAAAACTGTTTTTT.

V and J are TRBV19 and TRBJ2-2; 13 nucleotides match TRBD2. This CDR3 is 21 amino acids long. Germline CDR1 reads LNHDA; CDR2 reads SQIVND (reference sequence). The ends lost 2 bases at V and 6 bases at J; junction bases unmatched: 18. DNA for the CDR3: TGTGCCAGTAGTATAATCCAACTTACCGGGACTAGCGGGATTGGGGCCGGGGAGCTGTTTTTT. Translated: CASSIIQLTGTSGIGAGELFF.

The chain uses TRBV27 and TRBJ2-7, with 9 bases lining up with TRBD1. The germline CDR1 and CDR2 sequences are MNHEY and SMNVEV (reference sequence). The CDR3 has 15 residues. J lost 1 base, V lost 4 bases, and 5 bases had no gene match. The CDR3 is CASSSVGTGSYEQYF. The CDR3 region has the DNA TGTGCCAGCAGTTCCGTCGGGACAGGGTCCTACGAGCAGTACTTC.

This chain joins TRBV6-2 or TRBV6-3 and TRBJ1-2; D is uncertain. CDR3 size: 14 residues. Germline CDR1 and CDR2: MNHEY and SVGEGT. V was shortened by 1 base and J by 2 bases, with 8 bases between the two germline ends. This CDR3 is CASSYYAVNYGYTF. The CDR3, as DNA: TGTGCCAGCAGTTACTATGCAGTGAACTATGGCTACACCTTC.

The genes are TRBV28 and TRBJ2-2; D possibly matches TRBD1 or TRBD2 (5 bases each). Germline assignment: CDR1 MDHEN and CDR2 SYDVKM. There are 14 residues in the CDR3. Trimming stripped 9 bases from V and 6 bases from J, with 17 bases between. The CDR3 DNA reads TGTGCCAGTGGTTGGGGGACGGTATCCGGGGAGCTGTTTTTT. Protein product: CASGWGTVSGELFF.

This chain connects TRBV6-1 to TRBJ2-1; possibly TRBD1 for D (5 bases). Germline assignment: CDR1 MNHNS and CDR2 SASEGT. Trimming cost V 2 bases and J 5 bases, with 13 bases left between them. CDR3 length: 15 amino acids. The CDR3 region has the DNA TGTGCCAGCAGTGAACAGGGTGGGTCCCACAATGAGCAGTTCTTC. It yields the protein CASSEQGGSHNEQFF.

Regarding this clone: The same CDR3 is also encoded by other DNA sequences in this sample. The chain is built from TRBV5-1 and TRBJ2-7, with 9 nucleotides matching TRBD2. With V trimmed by 2 bases and J by 4 bases, 7 bases remained unmatched. The CDR3 contains 15 residues. CDR1 is SGHRS and CDR2 is YFSETQ in the germline V gene. CDR3: CASSLGLAGIYEQYF. In nucleotides, the CDR3 is TGCGCCAGCAGCTTAGGTCTAGCGGGGATTTACGAGCAGTACTTC.

This clone appeared a single time. The chain carries TRBV21-1 and TRBJ2-5; the table gives TRBD1 as D, unverified against the DNA. TRBV21-1 is termed a pseudogene. The length of the CDR3 is 16 residues. The CDR3 reads CARSKRKPGQMTTQYF. Written as DNA, the CDR3 is TGTGCCAGATCAAAAAGGAAACCGGGACAGATGACGACCCAGTACTTC.

The chain's CDR3 is CASLGPSSGNTIYF. The CDR3 region has the DNA TGTGCCAGCCTCGGTCCGTCCTCTGGAAACACCATATATTTT. V usage is TRBV7-9 and J usage is TRBJ1-3; no clear D. The CDR3 length is 14 residues. Trimming removed 8 bases at V and 0 bases at J, with 11 bases between. CDR1 and CDR2 (germline): SEHNR, FQNEAQ (reference sequence).

The rearrangement links TRBV11-2 to TRBJ2-3, with a weak D call TRBD1 (6 bases). V was shortened by 1 base and J by 4 bases, with 15 bases between the two germline ends. This CDR3 has 16 residues. The V gene's germline CDR1 is SGHAT and CDR2 FQNNGV. The CDR3 bases are TGTGCCAGCAGCTTAGCTGGGGACAAGTCGGCAGATACGCAGTATTTT. Protein product: CASSLAGDKSADTQYF.

The chain carries TRBV6-5 and TRBJ1-6; D might be TRBD1 (6 bases). The CDR3 runs to 14 residues. V lost 4 bases and J lost 10, with 14 bases in between. The germline V gene encodes CDR1 MNHEY and CDR2 SVGAGI. Here the CDR3 reads CASSFEGGSSPLHF. CDR3 DNA sequence: TGTGCCAGCAGTTTCGAAGGGGGGAGCTCACCCCTCCACTTT.

The CDR3 reads CASSYGIYTASGETQYF. In DNA, the CDR3 is TGTGCCAGCAGTTACGGGATATATACAGCCTCTGGGGAGACCCAGTACTTC. The chain joins TRBV6-2 or TRBV6-3 to TRBJ2-5; D not certain. Looked up from germline, CDR1 is MNHEY and CDR2 is SVGEGT. The germline V and J ends were trimmed by 2 bases and 5 bases, with 21 bases remaining between them. This CDR3 region has 17 residues.

The chain has TRBV18 and TRBJ2-5; D remains unclear. The CDR3 consists of 15 residues. V was shortened by 5 bases and J by 2 bases, with 15 bases between the two germline ends. Germline CDR1 reads KGHSH; CDR2 reads LQKENI. The CDR3 region has the DNA TGTGCCAGCTCATCATATAGGGTAACGCAAGAGACCCAGTACTTC. It codes for CASSSYRVTQETQYF.

This clone was recorded only once. V gene TRBV18 combines with J gene TRBJ1-1; 10 bases are shared with TRBD1. The length of the CDR3 is 16 residues. Trimming cost V 4 bases and J 1 base; bases outside gene matches: 6. The V gene's germline CDR1 is KGHSH and CDR2 LQKENI. CDR3 coding DNA: TGTGCCAGCTCACGACCGGGACAGGGGCAGAACACTGAAGCTTTCTTT. This codes for CASSRPGQGQNTEAFF.

In the case of this clone: A read error may produce the germline difference seen at one junction end. The rearrangement uses TRBV24-1 and TRBJ1-1; D gene ambiguous. The CDR3 covers 12 residues. Per germline, CDR1 KGHDR and CDR2 SFDVKD. The CDR3 loop is CATSDFTGSLLF. The DNA for the CDR3 is TGTGCCACCAGTGATTTTACCGGAAGTCTACTTTTT.

The chain has TRBV7-3 and TRBJ2-7, with D perhaps matching TRBD1 or TRBD2 (5 bases each). Germline V gives CDR1 SGHTA, CDR2 FQGTGA. V was clipped by 9 bases and J by 2 bases, with 17 bases between them. The CDR3 sequence is 14 residues long. The CDR3 DNA reads TGTGCCAGGGGGGACCGTGAGGGCGCCTACGAGCAGTACTTC. It codes for CARGDREGAYEQYF.

The V and J genes are TRBV18 and TRBJ1-1; no firm D call. CDR3 length: 14 residues. The germline gives CDR1 KGHSH, CDR2 LQKENI. Trimming took off 3 bases at V and 1 base at J, with 9 bases between the two ends. The CDR3 sequence: CASSPSGWNTEAFF. CDR3 in DNA: TGTGCCAGCTCACCCTCAGGATGGAACACTGAAGCTTTCTTT. Together with reference TRBV18 and TRBJ1-1, the CDR3 gives the full variable domain: NAGVMQNPRHLVRRRGQEARLRCSPMKGHSHVYWYRQLPEEGLKFMVYLQKENIIDESGMPKERFSAEFPKEGPSILRIQQVVRGDSAAYFCASSPSGWNTEAFFGQGTRLTVV.